These 27 T cell receptor beta chains were sequenced from one sample in a study of blood T cell repertoires in COVID-19. The method was immunoSEQ multiplex PCR; TCRdb's version includes in-frame clones alone and lacks a portion of them. The sample holds 390,000 or so clones, around 89% seen once. Sequencing used PBMCs or T cells enriched from blood (not recorded which). The source of these receptors is a man younger than 30 who had recovered from COVID-19.

This clone came up once. The chain has TRBV19 and TRBJ1-5, with TRBD1 matching over 9 bases. Germline CDR1 and CDR2: LNHDA and SQIVND (reference sequence). V was pared by 6 bases and J by 1 base, with 4 bases of the junction left unmatched. The CDR3 sequence is 15 residues long. The CDR3 DNA reads TGTGCCAGTAGCCCACAGGGGGCCAGCAATCAGCCCCAGCATTTT. Translating it yields CASSPQGASNQPQHF.

Only one count was recorded for this clone. J is TRBJ1-6 and V is TRBV5-6; D uncertain. The CDR3 covers 14 residues. With 3 bases removed from V and 5 bases from J, the gap between germline ends came to 9 bases. Looked up from germline, CDR1 is SGHDT and CDR2 is YYEEEE. The CDR3 sequence is CASSSRTNNSPLHF. CDR3 nucleotides: TGTGCCAGCAGCTCTCGGACTAATAATTCACCCCTCCACTTT.

This chain joins TRBV29-1 and TRBJ2-3; 8 bases map to TRBD1. The J segment lost 5 bases and the V segment lost 7 bases, leaving 17 bases of the junction unmatched. This CDR3 has 16 amino acids. CDR1 is SQVTM and CDR2 is ANQGSEA in the germline V gene. CDR3 sequence: CSATRRDRFFLDTQYF. The CDR3 nucleotides are TGCAGCGCTACTCGCCGGGACAGGTTTTTTCTAGATACGCAGTATTTT.

This clone was recorded once. The chain carries TRBV13 and TRBJ2-7; 10 nucleotides align to TRBD2. This CDR3 is built from 15 residues. Germline values: CDR1 PRHDT, CDR2 FYEKMQ (reference sequence). V lost 4 bases and J lost 2; bases outside the gene matches: 5. This chain's CDR3 is CASSSRTSGTYEQYF. CDR3 DNA sequence: TGTGCCAGCAGCTCCAGGACTAGCGGAACCTACGAGCAGTACTTC.

The chain is built from TRBV7-6 and TRBJ2-7; no firm D call. Trimming took off 1 base at V and 6 bases at J, with 10 bases between the two ends. Germline V gives CDR1 SGHVS, CDR2 FNYEAQ. The CDR3 spans 13 residues. The CDR3 region is CASSLGPSLEQYF. The CDR3 region has the DNA TGTGCCAGCAGCTTAGGTCCCTCTCTCGAGCAGTACTTC.

This clone has a single count. In DNA form, the CDR3 reads TGTGCCAGCTCTCCTGGCGGGGGCCCCTACGAGCAGTACTTC. Translation: CASSPGGGPYEQYF. V is TRBV6-5 and J is TRBJ2-7, with a tentative D call TRBD2 (7 bases). The CDR3 spans 14 residues. With 8 bases removed from V and 2 bases from J, the gap between germline ends came to 16 bases. The V gene's germline CDR1 is MNHEY and CDR2 SVGAGI.

V is TRBV29-1 and J is TRBJ1-1, with D tentatively TRBD1 (5 bases). CDR1 is SQVTM, CDR2 ANQGSEA, per germline. Trimming took 7 bases from V and 7 from J, leaving 13 bases between them. The CDR3 totals 11 residues. CDR3 nucleotide sequence: TGCAGCGCAAGGCGGGGCCTTGAAGCTTTCTTT. As protein: CSARRGLEAFF.

This chain uses TRBV10-1 with TRBJ2-1; D is possibly TRBD1 (5 bases). The CDR3 covers 15 residues. The germline V gene has CDR1 WNHNN and CDR2 SYGVQD (reference sequence). The V gene lost 3 bases and the J gene lost 1 base, with 10 bases spanning the gap. The CDR3 protein is CASSERGLSYNEQFF. CDR3 DNA sequence: TGCGCCAGCAGTGAAAGGGGATTGTCCTACAATGAGCAGTTCTTC.

The V call is TRBV6-5, the J call TRBJ1-5; TRBD1 aligns across 8 bases. The CDR3 length is 15 residues. The trim removed 3 bases at V and 1 base at J, leaving 2 bases unmatched. Germline V gene data show CDR1 as MNHEY and CDR2 as SVGAGI. The CDR3 DNA sequence: TGTGCCAGCAGTTATACAGGGGGAAGCAATCAGCCCCAGCATTTT. It encodes CASSYTGGSNQPQHF.

This chain links TRBV7-9 with TRBJ2-7, with 7 positions matching TRBD2. J gave up 4 bases and V 1 base, and 19 bases lay outside the gene matches. From germline, CDR1 is SEHNR and CDR2 FQNEAQ (reference sequence). This CDR3 has 19 residues. In nucleotides, the CDR3 is TGTGCCAGCAGCTTAGGGTCGGGTATTGTATTGCGGCGGGAGTACGAGCAGTACTTC. Translation: CASSLGSGIVLRREYEQYF. The full variable domain, its missing parts supplied by reference TRBV7-9 and TRBJ2-7, is DTGVSQNPRHKITKRGQNVTFRCDPISEHNRLYWYRQTLGQGPEFLTYFQNEAQLEKSRLLSDRFSAERPKGSFSTLEIQRTEQGDSAMYLCASSLGSGIVLRREYEQYFGPGTRLTVT.

The chain joins TRBV6-1 to TRBJ1-1; D is possibly TRBD1 (5 bases). V dropped 2 bases and J dropped 2 bases, with 12 bases sitting between them. The germline V gene encodes CDR1 MNHNS and CDR2 SASEGT. This CDR3 spans 15 amino acids. The CDR3 sequence is CASSEQLTVNTEAFF. CDR3 coding DNA: TGTGCCAGCAGTGAACAGCTGACAGTTAACACTGAAGCTTTCTTT.

The chain employs TRBV13 and TRBJ1-2; no reliable D call. The V end lost 2 bases, the J end lost 5 bases, and 15 bases lay between the germline ends. CDR3 length: 15 amino acids. Looked up from germline, CDR1 is PRHDT and CDR2 is FYEKMQ (reference sequence). CDR3 residues: CASSLKARSVYGYTF. For the CDR3, the DNA is TGTGCCAGCAGCTTAAAGGCGCGCAGCGTATATGGCTACACCTTC.

This sequence joins TRBV15 and TRBJ1-4; the match to TRBD1 covers 7 bases. V trimming: 8 bases; J trimming: 4 bases; junction bases outside the gene matches: 22. This CDR3 contains 19 residues. Germline assignment: CDR1 LNHNV and CDR2 YYDKDF (reference sequence). CDR3 protein: CATRTRRDSKKGYNEKLFF. DNA for the CDR3: TGTGCCACCCGTACCCGCCGGGACAGCAAAAAGGGTTATAATGAAAAACTGTTTTTT.

J is TRBJ2-7 and V is TRBV2, with TRBD2 identical over 9 bases. Germline V gene sequence: CDR1 SNHLY, CDR2 FYNNEI. J was trimmed by 0 bases and V by 6 bases; bases with no gene match: 3. This CDR3 is built from 14 residues. CDR3 amino acids: CASRGLAFSYEQYF. The CDR3 DNA reads as TGTGCCAGCAGGGGACTAGCTTTCTCCTACGAGCAGTACTTC.

This chain uses TRBV9 with TRBJ2-5; the D is unclear. The length of the CDR3 is 13 residues. Germline V gene lookup returns CDR1 SGDLS and CDR2 YYNGEE. V lost 4 bases and J 5 bases, leaving 12 bases between the germline ends. DNA for the CDR3: TGTGCCAGCAGCCTGACTCCGTCCGAGACCCAGTACTTC. Translating it yields CASSLTPSETQYF.

The chain has TRBV4-1 and TRBJ1-5; D is ambiguous. The CDR3 consists of 14 residues. The V and J ends lost 5 bases and 6 bases respectively, with 14 bases between them. The germline CDR1 and CDR2 sequences are MGHRA and YSYEKL. The CDR3 here is CASSLGRAGQPQHF. CDR3 DNA: TGCGCCAGCAGCTTGGGGAGGGCTGGTCAGCCCCAGCATTTT.

In DNA form, the CDR3 reads TGTGCCACCAGCAGAGATGAAGGACTAGCGGGAAACTACGAGCAGTACTTC. It is translated as CATSRDEGLAGNYEQYF. The chain uses TRBV15 and TRBJ2-7, with 12 bases identical to TRBD2. The J segment lost 3 bases and the V segment lost 0 bases, leaving 6 bases of the junction unmatched. Germline V gene lookup returns CDR1 LNHNV and CDR2 YYDKDF (reference sequence). The length of the CDR3 is 17 residues.

The chain links TRBV6-2 or TRBV6-3 to TRBJ2-1; D remains unclear. V was clipped by 5 bases and J by 7 bases, with 27 bases between them. The CDR3 covers 18 residues. Per germline, CDR1 MNHEY and CDR2 SVGEGT. Here the CDR3 DNA reads TGTGCCAGCAGTAAACGAATAATCAACACCGGTAAGAGGAATGAGCAGTTCTTC. Protein product: CASSKRIINTGKRNEQFF.

The chain couples TRBV7-2 to TRBJ2-1; 10 positions match TRBD2. From germline, CDR1 is SGHTA and CDR2 FQGNSA. This CDR3 comprises 16 residues. Trimming removed 5 bases from V and 4 bases from J; junction bases left unmatched: 8. The CDR3 here is CASSHNSAGGYNEQFF. DNA of the CDR3: TGTGCCAGCAGCCACAACTCAGCGGGAGGGTACAATGAGCAGTTCTTC.

J is TRBJ2-3 and V is TRBV2, with D perhaps TRBD1 (6 bases). Germline V gene sequence: CDR1 SNHLY, CDR2 FYNNEI. V was clipped by 8 bases and J by 13 bases, with 19 bases between them. The CDR3 is 12 residues long. The CDR3 DNA is TGTGCCAGCCACAGGGACCAGGGTCAGAAGTATTTT. Protein product: CASHRDQGQKYF.

The chain recombines TRBV6-2 or TRBV6-3 with TRBJ2-1; D is uncertain. Looked up from germline, CDR1 is MNHEY and CDR2 is SVGEGT. This CDR3 has 13 residues. V lost 2 bases and J 10 bases, leaving 12 bases between the germline ends. CDR3 protein: CASSYGKAWEQFF. The CDR3 bases are TGTGCCAGCAGTTACGGAAAAGCGTGGGAGCAGTTCTTC.

V gene TRBV20-1 combines with J gene TRBJ2-1; D is possibly TRBD2 (6 bases). Germline CDR1 DFQATT, CDR2 SNEGSKA (reference sequence). The CDR3 spans 11 residues. V gave up 2 bases and J gave up 9 bases, with 8 bases separating them. The CDR3 nucleotides read TGCAGTGCTAGACTGGGGGGTGAGCAGTTCTTC. It specifies CSARLGGEQFF.

CDR3 protein: CASSEGAVSEKLFF. The CDR3, as DNA: TGTGCCAGCAGTGAAGGGGCAGTTTCTGAAAAACTGTTTTTT. The chain is built from TRBV6-1 and TRBJ1-4; D is ambiguous. The length of the CDR3 is 14 residues. CDR1 MNHNS and CDR2 SASEGT come from the germline V gene. Trimming shortened V by 1 base and J by 7 bases, and 10 bases separated the two germline ends.

The sample holds a few counts of this clone. J is TRBJ2-7 and V is TRBV11-2; 10 positions agree with TRBD1. Trimming removed 1 base from V and 2 bases from J; junction bases left unmatched: 5. CDR1 is SGHAT and CDR2 is FQNNGV in the germline V gene. CDR3 size: 16 residues. Here the CDR3 reads CASSLGGTGATYEQYF. CDR3 in DNA: TGTGCCAGCAGCTTAGGCGGGACAGGGGCAACCTACGAGCAGTACTTC.

This sequence joins TRBV18 and TRBJ2-1; D perhaps matches TRBD1 (5 bases). CDR1 is KGHSH and CDR2 is LQKENI in the germline V gene. The CDR3 is 17 amino acids. V lost 1 base, J lost 3 bases, and 16 bases lay in between. For the CDR3, the DNA is TGTGCCAGCTCACCACGGCTGAGCCCAGGGAACTACAATGAGCAGTTCTTC. It codes for CASSPRLSPGNYNEQFF. The entire variable domain, with the rest obtained from reference TRBV18 and TRBJ2-1, is as follows: NAGVMQNPRHLVRRRGQEARLRCSPMKGHSHVYWYRQLPEEGLKFMVYLQKENIIDESGMPKERFSAEFPKEGPSILRIQQVVRGDSAAYFCASSPRLSPGNYNEQFFGPGTRLTVL.

The chain combines TRBV9 with TRBJ1-1, with 7 bases that match TRBD1. CDR3 length: 17 residues. Trimming removed 0 bases from V and 0 bases from J; junction bases left unmatched: 8. Germline values: CDR1 SGDLS, CDR2 YYNGEE. The CDR3 DNA follows: TGTGCCAGCAGCGTAGATGGCAGGGGGGAGTTGAACACTGAAGCTTTCTTT. Its translation is CASSVDGRGELNTEAFF.

V gene TRBV11-2 combines with J gene TRBJ2-3; unclear D gene. CDR3 length equals 13 residues. The ends were cut back, 1 base at V and 4 bases at J, with 6 bases in the middle. Germline loops: CDR1 SGHAT, CDR2 FQNNGV. DNA for the CDR3: TGTGCCAGCAGCTTAGGTGAGGCAGATACGCAGTATTTT. Translated: CASSLGEADTQYF.